These 22 T cell receptor beta chains came from one sample sequenced in a study of blood T cell repertoires in COVID-19. TCRdb's copy holds only in-frame clones and misses some; the assay was immunoSEQ multiplex PCR. Of fewer than 40,000 clones in the sample, nearly 90% were seen once. The material sequenced was peripheral blood. These receptors came from a man between 65 and 85 years old with active COVID-19.

The CDR3 spells CASTSQGTDTQYF. CDR3 sequence (DNA): TGTGCCAGCACGAGTCAGGGTACAGATACGCAGTATTTT. The chain links TRBV28 to TRBJ2-3, with D perhaps TRBD1 (5 bases). From germline, CDR1 is MDHEN and CDR2 SYDVKM. The CDR3 length is 13 residues. V was clipped by 7 bases and J by 3 bases, with 11 bases between them.

This sequence joins TRBV4-2 and TRBJ2-2, with D tentatively TRBD2 (6 bases). This CDR3 is 18 amino acids long. V was trimmed by 1 base and J by 4 bases, leaving 19 bases between them. Germline V CDR1 and CDR2: LGHNA, YNFKEQ. CDR3 in DNA: TGTGCCAGCAGCCAAGCCCCCCAGCGGGCGGCGGGCACCGGGGAGCTGTTTTTT. This encodes CASSQAPQRAAGTGELFF.

The V and J genes are TRBV7-3 and TRBJ2-1; 8 bases are shared with TRBD1. Germline CDR1 and CDR2: SGHTA and FQGTGA. This CDR3 has 13 amino acids. With V trimmed by 4 bases and J by 6 bases, 2 bases remained unmatched. The CDR3 is CASSSTGGNEQFF. DNA of the CDR3: TGTGCCAGCAGCTCAACAGGGGGCAATGAGCAGTTCTTC.

This clone is a singleton in its sample. The chain recombines TRBV4-1 with TRBJ2-5; a possible D gene is TRBD2 (6 bases). The germline CDR1 and CDR2 sequences are MGHRA and YSYEKL. V was shortened by 5 bases and J by 4 bases, with 14 bases between the two germline ends. The CDR3 has 14 amino acids. The CDR3 DNA follows: TGCGCCAGCAGCTTACGACTAGTCGCAGAGACCCAGTACTTC. Protein product: CASSLRLVAETQYF.

V and J are TRBV7-5 and TRBJ2-7; the table's D call, TRBD2, was not checked against the DNA. TRBV7-5 represents a pseudogene. There are 16 residues in the CDR3. CDR3 in DNA: TGTGTCAGAAGCTTAGTTGGGCGGGATCAGCACGACGAGCAGTACTTC. Amino acid sequence: CVRSLVGRDQHDEQYF.

The gene calls are TRBV7-2 and TRBJ1-3, with TRBD1 identical over 7 bases. The germline V gene has CDR1 SGHTA and CDR2 FQGNSA. This CDR3 spans 18 amino acids. With 0 bases clipped from V and 2 bases from J, the junction kept 10 bases outside the gene matches. CDR3 in amino acids: CASSLASLRGAPGNTIYF. The DNA for the CDR3 is TGTGCCAGCAGCTTAGCGAGCCTCAGGGGGGCCCCTGGAAACACCATATATTTT.

V gene TRBV5-1 combines with J gene TRBJ2-7; D is possibly TRBD1 (5 bases). Looked up from germline, CDR1 is SGHRS and CDR2 is YFSETQ. This CDR3 comprises 15 residues. V was clipped by 1 base and J by 5 bases, with 16 bases between them. DNA for the CDR3: TGCGCCAGCAGCTTGAACAGGCGCCCTCCGGACGAGCAGTACTTC. Translating gives CASSLNRRPPDEQYF.

This clone has a single count. The CDR3 bases are TGTGCCAGCAGCTCATTAACAGGGTCCTACAATGAGCAGTTCTTC. The encoded protein is CASSSLTGSYNEQFF. This chain connects TRBV11-2 to TRBJ2-1, with D possibly TRBD1 on 6 matching bases. The germline V and J ends were trimmed by 4 bases and 1 base, with 11 bases remaining between them. The CDR3 spans 15 residues. The germline gives CDR1 SGHAT, CDR2 FQNNGV.

This clone was counted a few times. The V call is TRBV6-6, the J call TRBJ2-7; possible D gene TRBD2, 5 bases. Trimming pared 6 bases from V and 3 bases from J, leaving 15 bases between. The CDR3 is 14 residues long. CDR1 and CDR2 from the germline V gene are MNHNY and SVGAGI (reference sequence). CDR3 residues: CASRQRTLSYEQYF. The CDR3 DNA reads as TGTGCCAGCAGACAGCGGACCTTGAGCTACGAGCAGTACTTC.

The genes are TRBV5-5 and TRBJ2-7; 9 bases match TRBD2. The trim removed 5 bases at V and 2 bases at J, leaving 11 bases unmatched. The CDR3 extends over 16 amino acids. Germline V CDR1 and CDR2: SGHKS, YYEKEE (reference sequence). The chain's CDR3 is CASRRGSGSRTYEQYF. The CDR3 nucleotides read TGTGCCAGCAGACGGGGTAGCGGGAGTCGGACCTACGAGCAGTACTTC.

The rearrangement joins TRBV5-1 to TRBJ2-7; 7 bases line up with TRBD1. The V gene end was trimmed by 5 bases and the J gene end by 1 base; junction bases not matched to a gene: 9. Per germline, CDR1 SGHRS and CDR2 YFSETQ. The CDR3 totals 15 residues. Here the CDR3 DNA reads TGCGCCAGCAGTCCGACAGGGCTCGGGTCCTACGAGCAGTACTTC. It yields the protein CASSPTGLGSYEQYF.

The sample holds one count of this clone. The chain combines TRBV27 with TRBJ2-5, with D tentatively TRBD2 (6 bases). CDR3 length equals 15 residues. V gave up 1 base and J gave up 7 bases, with 16 bases separating them. Germline lookup yields CDR1 MNHEY and CDR2 SMNVEV (reference sequence). The CDR3 region is CASSLWGDSRGTQYF. The CDR3 nucleotides read TGTGCCAGCAGTTTATGGGGGGACTCCCGGGGGACCCAGTACTTC.

This rearrangement joins TRBV3-1 (or the pseudogene TRBV3-2) to TRBJ2-1, with a tentative D call TRBD2 (6 bases). Germline CDR1 reads LGHDT; CDR2 reads YNNKEL (reference sequence). The ends were cut back, 1 base at V and 6 bases at J, with 16 bases in the middle. CDR3 length: 16 residues. The DNA for the CDR3 is TGTGCCAGCAGCCAAGTAGTAGGGAGGTCGGGCAATGAGCAGTTCTTC. Its translation is CASSQVVGRSGNEQFF.

The chain has TRBV5-1 and TRBJ1-1; D ambiguous. The germline V gene encodes CDR1 SGHRS and CDR2 YFSETQ. V lost 4 bases and J 1 base, leaving 8 bases between the germline ends. This CDR3 has 13 amino acids. In DNA form, the CDR3 reads TGCGCCAGCAGCCCCGGTCCGAACACTGAAGCTTTCTTT. This translates into CASSPGPNTEAFF. The full variable domain, completed using reference TRBV5-1 and TRBJ1-1, is KAGVTQTPRYLIKTRGQQVTLSCSPISGHRSVSWYQQTPGQGLQFLFEYFSETQRNKGNFPGRFSGRQFSNSRSEMNVSTLELGDSALYLCASSPGPNTEAFFGQGTRLTVV.

The chain carries TRBV5-1 and TRBJ2-1; D may be TRBD2 (6 bases). The CDR3 runs 16 residues. Looked up from germline, CDR1 is SGHRS and CDR2 is YFSETQ. Trimming removed 0 bases from V and 4 bases from J, with 14 bases in between. CDR3 amino acids: CASSLVFGRSYNEQFF. The CDR3 bases are TGCGCCAGCAGCTTGGTCTTCGGGAGATCATACAATGAGCAGTTCTTC.

This chain links TRBV7-2 with TRBJ2-7, with D perhaps matching TRBD1 (6 bases). The germline V gene encodes CDR1 SGHTA and CDR2 FQGNSA. Trimming removed 8 bases from V and 6 bases from J, with 20 bases in between. The CDR3 contains 14 residues. The DNA for the CDR3 is TGTGCCAGCCGAAAGAACAGGGAGACCCCCGAGCAGTACTTC. It is translated as CASRKNRETPEQYF.

This clone appeared a single time. This chain connects TRBV28 to TRBJ1-5, with D uncertain. V lost 6 bases and J 2 bases, leaving 8 bases between the germline ends. The CDR3 length is 13 residues. Germline CDR1 is MDHEN and CDR2 is SYDVKM. The CDR3 region is CASRKRGNQPQHF. The CDR3 DNA is TGTGCCAGCAGAAAGAGGGGCAATCAGCCCCAGCATTTT.

The chain combines TRBV6-6 with TRBJ2-1; a weak D match, TRBD2 (6 bases). Trimming shortened V by 5 bases and J by 7 bases, and 18 bases separated the two germline ends. This CDR3 region has 15 residues. Per germline, CDR1 MNHNY and CDR2 SVGAGI (reference sequence). The CDR3 spells CASSLPGARGNEQFF. Written as DNA, the CDR3 is TGTGCCAGCAGTCTTCCCGGGGCCCGGGGGAATGAGCAGTTCTTC.

As for this clone: At one boundary the junction diverges from the germline segment, which might be a read error. The CDR3 sequence: CASSPRQGISRF. CDR3 bases: TGTGCCAGCAGCCCCCGACAGGGAATTAGTCGCTTC. The V and J genes are TRBV7-8 and TRBJ2-4, with 7 bases matching TRBD1. Germline V gene lookup returns CDR1 SGHVS and CDR2 FQNEAQ. This CDR3 is 12 amino acids long.

This chain uses TRBV10-1 with TRBJ1-3, with D perhaps matching TRBD1 (6 bases). The CDR3 has 16 residues. CDR1 and CDR2 (germline): WNHNN, SYGVQD (reference sequence). The V gene lost 10 bases and the J gene lost 2 bases, with 21 bases spanning the gap. The CDR3 DNA is TGCGCCAACCTACCTCCCACAGGGTTAACTGGAAACACCATATATTTT. Protein sequence: CANLPPTGLTGNTIYF.

V gene TRBV5-1 combines with J gene TRBJ1-1; TRBD1 might be the D (6 bases). The ends were cut back, 5 bases at V and 9 bases at J, with 14 bases in the middle. The CDR3 spans 12 residues. Germline loops: CDR1 SGHRS, CDR2 YFSETQ. The CDR3 sequence: CASSPTGTQAFF. CDR3 coding DNA: TGCGCCAGCAGTCCTACCGGGACACAAGCTTTCTTT.

The chain joins TRBV19 to TRBJ1-1; D uncertain. CDR3 length: 14 amino acids. The germline CDR1 and CDR2 sequences are LNHDA and SQIVND (reference sequence). With 3 bases removed from V and 2 bases from J, the gap between germline ends came to 10 bases. CDR3 sequence: CASSISVVNTEAFF. The CDR3, as DNA: TGTGCCAGTAGTATTAGTGTTGTAAACACTGAAGCTTTCTTT.